One sample yielded the 8 T cell receptor beta chains listed below, sequenced in a study of T cell repertoires in cytomegalovirus infection. TCRdb called the reads again in MiXCR, with one record for every CDR3 protein. The data show 210,000 or so distinct CDR3 sequences, with around 6.6% seen just once and around 6.9% held by the top ten. What was sequenced was PBMCs. These receptors were taken from a human donor in good health (CMV status not recorded). Some clones in this sample may be carry-over from other donors' samples.

The chain links TRBV6-2 or TRBV6-3 to TRBJ2-1; 7 positions match TRBD1. This CDR3 has 14 residues. After removal of 6 bases from V and 6 bases from J, the junction contained 8 bases not matched to a gene. Per the germline V gene, CDR1 is MNHEY and CDR2 is SVGEGT. CDR3 loop: CASSRPGQLNEQFF. CDR3 nucleotides: TGTGCCAGCAGCCGCCCGGGACAGCTCAATGAGCAGTTCTTC.

This clonotype showed up many times. The chain's CDR3 is CASREDGSGGYTF. CDR3 in DNA: TGTGCCAGCAGAGAGGACGGCTCGGGAGGCTACACCTTC. The V call is TRBV6-2 or TRBV6-3, the J call TRBJ1-2; D is unclear. Germline V gene sequence: CDR1 MNHEY, CDR2 SVGEGT. V lost 6 bases and J lost 8, with 16 bases in between. This CDR3 contains 13 residues.

V is TRBV19 and J is TRBJ2-1, with 10 positions matching TRBD2. The J segment lost 9 bases and the V segment lost 6 bases, leaving 5 bases of the junction unmatched. CDR3 length equals 13 residues. CDR1 and CDR2 from the germline V gene are LNHDA and SQIVND (reference sequence). The chain's CDR3 is CASSQRGGTEQFF. The CDR3 DNA is TGTGCCAGTAGCCAGCGGGGGGGCACTGAGCAGTTCTTC.

This clonotype occurred many times. CDR3 residues: CASSAKQGITSYEQYF. The CDR3 nucleotides are TGTGCCAGCAGCGCCAAACAGGGTATTACTTCCTACGAGCAGTACTTC. This chain uses TRBV7-2 with TRBJ2-7; D possibly corresponds to TRBD1 (6 bases). Trimming took off 5 bases at V and 1 base at J, with 18 bases between the two ends. The germline V gene encodes CDR1 SGHTA and CDR2 FQGNSA. This CDR3 is built from 16 residues. Looking up the rest from reference TRBV7-2 and TRBJ2-7 gives the full variable domain: GAGVSQSPSNKVTEKGKDVELRCDPISGHTALYWYRQSLGQGLEFLIYFQGNSAPDKSGLPSDRFSAERTGGSVSTLTIQRTQQEDSAVYLCASSAKQGITSYEQYFGPGTRLTVT.

A few counts support this clonotype. This chain links TRBV18 with TRBJ2-2; D is tentatively TRBD1 or TRBD2 (5 bases each). Trimming removed 0 bases at V and 2 bases at J, with 10 bases between. Germline CDR1 is KGHSH and CDR2 is LQKENI. This CDR3 is built from 16 residues. CDR3 sequence (DNA): TGTGCCAGCTCACCACCGAGGGGAACAAACACCGGGGAGCTGTTTTTT. This sequence encodes CASSPPRGTNTGELFF. The whole variable domain, remainder taken from reference TRBV18 and TRBJ2-2, is NAGVMQNPRHLVRRRGQEARLRCSPMKGHSHVYWYRQLPEEGLKFMVYLQKENIIDESGMPKERFSAEFPKEGPSILRIQQVVRGDSAAYFCASSPPRGTNTGELFFGEGSRLTVL.

This clonotype was observed at least ten times. V usage is TRBV12-5 and J usage is TRBJ1-2, with D uncertain. The CDR3 consists of 13 residues. Germline V gene lookup returns CDR1 LGHNT and CDR2 FRNRAP. V was cut by 1 base and J by 4 bases, with 7 bases left in between. The CDR3 DNA reads as TGTGCTAGTGGTTTGGGGACTAGCTATGGCTACACCTTC. It encodes CASGLGTSYGYTF.

This clonotype turned up a few times. This chain joins TRBV20-1 and TRBJ2-7, with D possibly matching TRBD1 (6 bases). This CDR3 is 14 amino acids long. The V gene's germline CDR1 is DFQATT and CDR2 SNEGSKA (reference sequence). Trimming cost V 6 bases and J 2 bases, with 17 bases left between them. CDR3 nucleotides: TGCAGTGCCTCCCCACTGGACAGAACCTACGAGCAGTACTTC. Its translation is CSASPLDRTYEQYF.

This clonotype was picked up many times. This chain links TRBV20-1 with TRBJ2-1, with D hard to call. Trimming stripped 1 base from V and 8 bases from J, with 12 bases between. The V gene's germline CDR1 is DFQATT and CDR2 SNEGSKA (reference sequence). The CDR3 consists of 13 residues. CDR3 bases: TGCAGTGCTAGAGGTAACTCGCGCGATGAGCAGTTCTTC. Protein sequence: CSARGNSRDEQFF.